This entry features one TCR beta chain sequence. No antigen is known for it. The data originate from a study of shared clonotypes between healthy human individuals. Looking at the study overall: Per-donor plates numbered three CD4 naive, three CD4 memory, two CD8 naive and one CD8 memory.

The study's findings and limits: The study drew on few donors, limiting represented genetic and exposure-history diversity.

Method: immunoSEQ multiplex PCR; TCRdb's copy keeps in-frame clones and lacks some. This table holds roughly 2.4 million clones, approximately 96% found once. Donation came from healthy HIV-negative adults that had no recent acute infections or vaccinations. Germline trimming cut 4 bases from V and 7 bases from J; bases unmatched to any gene: 13. The CDR3 length is 19 residues. Germline V gene lookup returns CDR1 SGHTA and CDR2 FQGNSA. The sample was naive CD4+ T cells sorted from blood. Noted subset: CD45RA+ positively selected. The sequence derives from a man younger than 30 in good health. The chain combines TRBV7-2 with TRBJ2-1, with 16 bases identical to TRBD2. This CDR3 is CASSSLGTSGGARYNEQFF. The CDR3 coding sequence is TGTGCCAGCAGCTCTCTGGGGACTAGCGGGGGGGCCCGATATAATGAGCAGTTCTTC.